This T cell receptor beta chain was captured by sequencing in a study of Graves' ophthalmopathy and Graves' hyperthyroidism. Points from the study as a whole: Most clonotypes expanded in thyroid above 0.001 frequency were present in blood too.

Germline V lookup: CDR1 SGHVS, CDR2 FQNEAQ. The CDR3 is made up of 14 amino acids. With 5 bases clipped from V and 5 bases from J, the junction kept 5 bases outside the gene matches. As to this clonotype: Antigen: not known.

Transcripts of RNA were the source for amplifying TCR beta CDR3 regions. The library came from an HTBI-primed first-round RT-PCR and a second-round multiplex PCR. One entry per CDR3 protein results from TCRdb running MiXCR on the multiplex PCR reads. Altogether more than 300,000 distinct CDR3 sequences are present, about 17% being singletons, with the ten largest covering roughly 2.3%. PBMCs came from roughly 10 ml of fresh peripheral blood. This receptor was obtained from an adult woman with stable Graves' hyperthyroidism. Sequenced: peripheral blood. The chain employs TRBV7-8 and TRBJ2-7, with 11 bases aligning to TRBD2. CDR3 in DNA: TGTGCCAGCAGCCAAAGGACTAGCGGGCACGAGCAGTACTTC. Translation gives CASSQRTSGHEQYF.